This T cell receptor beta chain was observed in a study of molecular identifiers for immune sequencing clone quantification. Study information: Sequencing covered four of five parts into which replicate RNA from approximately 22,000 or 94,000 naive CD8 cells was split.

Study results and caveats: Reportedly, one cell's Jurkat TCR RNA was detected within 1,100,000 naive CD8 cells.

Libraries of bulk TCR were made by previously described methods (with listed TCR primers). TCRdb reprocessed the PCR reads via MiXCR and lists one record per CDR3 protein. The sample yields about 320,000 distinct CDR3 sequences, about 22% seen once. As to this clonotype: Its antigen is still unknown.

The CDR3 spans 14 residues. The germline V and J ends were trimmed by 0 bases and 6 bases, with 11 bases remaining between them. CDR1 SGHAT and CDR2 FQNNGV come from the germline V gene. The sequenced sample consisted of naive CD8+ T cells from blood, with Jurkat cell RNA spiked in. The subset is: FACS-sorted CD8+CD4-CCR7+CD45RA+ naive T cells. The sequence was collected from a human donor in good health. Some libraries in this study had Jurkat cell RNA spiked in. This sequence joins TRBV11-2 and TRBJ1-1, with D possibly being TRBD1 (6 bases). The CDR3 sequence is CASSLDLGGAEAFF. The CDR3 DNA reads as TGTGCCAGCAGCTTAGATCTAGGGGGGGCTGAAGCTTTCTTT.